The source of this TCR beta chain is a study of cytomegalovirus exposure and HLA in healthy donors. A multiplex PCR was run with 60 Vbeta primers and 13 Jbeta primers. Produced via immunoSEQ multiplex PCR; TCRdb's table is partial and in-frame only. The table lists tens of thousands of clones, over 65% of them singletons. CDR3 length: 13 amino acids. The V end was cut by 0 bases, the J end by 3 bases, with 6 bases between. Germline loops: CDR1 GTSNPN, CDR2 SVGIG (reference sequence). Sequencing input: PBMCs. V gene TRBV30 combines with J gene TRBJ1-3; no definite D call. This receptor was identified in a man aged 50 to 60 in good health and CMV-seropositive. CDR3 coding DNA: TGTGCCTGGAGTGTACTAAGTGGAAACACCATATATTTT. It encodes CAWSVLSGNTIYF.